This T cell receptor (beta chain) was profiled in a study of OX40 agonist ivuxolimab in advanced cancers. Study-wide context: A mean age of about 56 years, range about 20 to 79, was recorded, and under 85% were male.

Exclusion of a patient followed from autoimmune disease history or systemic immunosuppression. Libraries were prepared by immunoSEQ multiplex PCR; TCRdb keeps only in-frame clonotypes and omits some of them. The sample holds 77,000 or so clones, around nine tenths seen once. The CDR3 runs 14 residues. The V and J ends lost 0 bases and 5 bases, in that order; junction bases with no gene match: 5. Germline CDR1 reads SGDLS; CDR2 reads YYNGEE. Worth noting for this clone: Antigen: not known.

General observations from the study: Some patients who did not respond also had low normalized T-cell clonal expansion.

This TCR was sampled from an adult with an advanced solid tumor such as melanoma, head and neck, liver or kidney cancer. Sequencing used CD4+ or CD8+ T cells sorted from blood, obtained in a trial of the OX40 agonist ivuxolimab. The rearrangement uses TRBV9 and TRBJ2-7, with 7 bases aligning to TRBD1. CDR3 nucleotides: TGTGCCAGCAGCGTAGGGGTAGGGGGCAACGAGCAGTACTTC. Protein sequence: CASSVGVGGNEQYF.